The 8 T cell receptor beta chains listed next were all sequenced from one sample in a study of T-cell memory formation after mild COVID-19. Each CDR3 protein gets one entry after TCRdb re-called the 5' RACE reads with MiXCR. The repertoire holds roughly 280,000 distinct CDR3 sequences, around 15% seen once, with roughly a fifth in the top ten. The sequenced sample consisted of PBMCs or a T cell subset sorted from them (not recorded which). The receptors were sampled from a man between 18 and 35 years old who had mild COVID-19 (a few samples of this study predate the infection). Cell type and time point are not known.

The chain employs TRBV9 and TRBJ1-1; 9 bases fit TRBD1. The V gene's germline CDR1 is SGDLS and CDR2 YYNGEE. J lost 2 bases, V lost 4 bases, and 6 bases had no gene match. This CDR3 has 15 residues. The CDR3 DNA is TGTGCCAGCAGCCGAGAGACAGGGGGAAACACTGAAGCTTTCTTT. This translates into CASSRETGGNTEAFF.

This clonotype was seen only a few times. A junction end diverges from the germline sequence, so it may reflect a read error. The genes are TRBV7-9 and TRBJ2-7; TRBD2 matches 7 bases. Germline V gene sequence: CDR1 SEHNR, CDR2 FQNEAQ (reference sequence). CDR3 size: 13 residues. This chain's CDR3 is CASSLAARSEQYF. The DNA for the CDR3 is TGTGCCAGCAGCCTAGCGGCAAGAAGCGAGCAGTACTTC.

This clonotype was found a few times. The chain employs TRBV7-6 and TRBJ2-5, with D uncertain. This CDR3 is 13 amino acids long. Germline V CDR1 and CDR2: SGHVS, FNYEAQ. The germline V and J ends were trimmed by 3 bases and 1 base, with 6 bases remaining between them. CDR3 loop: CASSLRFQETQYF. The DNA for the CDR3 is TGTGCCAGCAGCTTGCGGTTCCAAGAGACCCAGTACTTC.

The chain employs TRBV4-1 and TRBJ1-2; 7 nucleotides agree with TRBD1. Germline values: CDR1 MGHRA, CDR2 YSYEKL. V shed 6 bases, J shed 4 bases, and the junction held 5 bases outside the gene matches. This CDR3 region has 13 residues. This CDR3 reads CASRRTGAYGYTF. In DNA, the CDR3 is TGCGCCAGCAGGCGTACAGGGGCCTATGGCTACACCTTC.

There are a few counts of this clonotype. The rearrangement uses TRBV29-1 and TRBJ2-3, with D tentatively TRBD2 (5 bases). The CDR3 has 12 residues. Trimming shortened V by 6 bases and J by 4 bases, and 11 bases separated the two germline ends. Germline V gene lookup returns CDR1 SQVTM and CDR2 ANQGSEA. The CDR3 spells CSVEASSDTQYF. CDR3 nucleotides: TGCAGCGTCGAGGCTAGCTCAGATACGCAGTATTTT.

CDR3 in amino acids: CAITGQDHYGYTF. The CDR3 nucleotides are TGTGCCATCACGGGACAGGACCACTATGGCTACACCTTC. The rearrangement uses TRBV10-3 and TRBJ1-2; 8 bases are shared with TRBD1. The CDR3 sequence is 13 residues long. The germline gives CDR1 ENHRY, CDR2 SYGVKD. With V trimmed by 7 bases and J by 3 bases, 4 bases remained unmatched.

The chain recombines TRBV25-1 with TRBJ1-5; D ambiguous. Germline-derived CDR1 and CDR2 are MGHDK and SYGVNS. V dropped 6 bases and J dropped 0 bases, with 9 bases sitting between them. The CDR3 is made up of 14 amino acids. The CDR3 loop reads CASSRDTSNQPQHF. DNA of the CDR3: TGTGCCAGCAGCCGCGACACTAGCAATCAGCCCCAGCATTTT.

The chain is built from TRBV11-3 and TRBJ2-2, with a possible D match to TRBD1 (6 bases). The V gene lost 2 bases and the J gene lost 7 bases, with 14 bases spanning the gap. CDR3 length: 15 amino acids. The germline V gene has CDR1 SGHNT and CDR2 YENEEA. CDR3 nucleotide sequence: TGTGCCAGCAGCTTAACAGGGTTCGGTAGCGGGGAGCTGTTTTTT. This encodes CASSLTGFGSGELFF.